A selection of T cell receptor beta chains follows, all from one sample in a study of T cell repertoires in cytomegalovirus infection. Using its own MiXCR run on the reads, TCRdb lists one record per CDR3 protein. The sample carries fewer than 200,000 distinct CDR3 sequences, roughly an eighth recorded once. Input material: PBMCs. The receptors come from a human donor in good health (CMV status not recorded). Some clones in this sample may be carry-over from other donors' samples. Both conserved end residues are part of each CDR3. The D gene is left open where the match is weak. Not all rows give a size; the values are once, few, many and, for expanded clones, a class.

>14|TRBD1|-|TRBV5-5|TRBJ1-6
TGTGCCAGCAGCGGGGGACAGGATAATTCACCCCTCCACTTT
CASSGGQDNSPLHF
>18|TRBD1|many|TRBV5-6|TRBJ1-5
TGTGCCAGCAGCTTTCGCCAAACACAGGGGGCGAGGGATCAGCCCCAGCATTTT
CASSFRQTQGARDQPQHF
>17|-|few|TRBV15|TRBJ2-1
TGTGCCACCAGCAGAGATCGGCCCGGGCTCCCATACAATGAGCAGTTCTTC
CATSRDRPGLPYNEQFF
>14|-|few|TRBV2|TRBJ2-1
TGTGCCAGCAGTTTCCCGGGGGTAAAAAATGAGCAGTTCTTC
CASSFPGVKNEQFF
>18|TRBD2|-|TRBV20-1|TRBJ2-7
TGCAGTGCTACCGGGGTGACTAGCGGGAGGGCCTCGCTCTACGAGCAGTACTTC
CSATGVTSGRASLYEQYF
>16|TRBD2|-|TRBV4-1|TRBJ2-5
TGCGCCAGCAGCCAAGTCTTGGGGGGGACCCAAGAGACCCAGTACTTC
CASSQVLGGTQETQYF
>13|TRBD2|few|TRBV28|TRBJ2-7
TGTGCCACATATAGCGGGAGATTGTACGAGCAGTACTTC
CATYSGRLYEQYF
>17|-|few|TRBV7-8|TRBJ2-6
TGTGCCAGCAGCTTAGCTTCCCAGCGCGCCAGGGCCAACGTCCTGACTTTC
CASSLASQRARANVLTF
>16|TRBD2|once|TRBV7-9|TRBJ2-1
TGTGCCAGCAGCTTTACGGGGGGTCCAGCCTACAATGAGCAGTTCTTC
CASSFTGGPAYNEQFF
>13|-|-|TRBV27|TRBJ1-1
TGTGCCAGCAGTTTGCAATGGAACACTGAAGCTTTCTTT
CASSLQWNTEAFF
>13|-|few|TRBV4-1|TRBJ1-5
TGCGCCAGCAGCCAACTTTACGGGGACCCCCAGCATTTT
CASSQLYGDPQHF
>14|-|-|TRBV7-9|TRBJ2-7
TGTGCCAGCAGCCCCCGGGACCTCCACTACGAGCAGTACTTC
CASSPRDLHYEQYF
>14|-|few|TRBV5-1|TRBJ2-3
TGCGCCAGCAGCTTTGGACAGTCGGTAGATACGCAGTATTTT
CASSFGQSVDTQYF
>15|TRBD1|-|TRBV10-3|TRBJ1-3
TGTGCCATCAGGAATGACAGGGGGTTCGCGAACACCATATATTTT
CAIRNDRGFANTIYF
>15|-|-|TRBV28|TRBJ2-7
TGTGCCAGCAGTCCATATCAGGGGTCCCCCTACGAGCAGTACTTC
CASSPYQGSPYEQYF
>16|TRBD1|many|TRBV28|TRBJ2-3
TGTGCCAGCCGAATGACAGGGGTAGTGGGCACAGATACGCAGTATTTT
CASRMTGVVGTDTQYF
>13|-|-|TRBV7-2|TRBJ2-3
TGTGCCAGCAGCTCCCTAGGGCCCGATACGCAGTATTTT
CASSSLGPDTQYF
>19|TRBD2|few|TRBV29-1|TRBJ2-1
TGCAGCGTTGATCCCATGCCCATGCCGGGACTAGCGGGGGGGCCTAGGCAGTTCTTC
CSVDPMPMPGLAGGPRQFF
>18|TRBD2|many|TRBV28|TRBJ2-2
TGTGCCTCAACCTATTCCTTGGCGCGGGAGTGGTACACCGGGGAGCTGTTTTTT
CASTYSLAREWYTGELFF
>13|TRBD1|few|TRBV27|TRBJ1-5
TGTGCCAGCGTCGGTCAGGGACAGCAGCCCCAGCATTTT
CASVGQGQQPQHF
>14|-|many|TRBV28|TRBJ2-7
TGTGCCAGCAGTCCCGACAGGCTCCTCTACGAGCAGTACTTC
CASSPDRLLYEQYF
>16|TRBD1|many|TRBV7-2|TRBJ1-2
TGTGCCAGCAGCTCTAGTCCTGACAGGGGGCATTATGGCTACACCTTC
CASSSSPDRGHYGYTF
>16|TRBD1|few|TRBV25-1|TRBJ1-4
TGTGCCAGCAGTTTCGACACAGGGGCCCCTGGGGGAAAACTGTTTTTT
CASSFDTGAPGGKLFF
>14|TRBD2|many|TRBV6-2/TRBV6-3|TRBJ2-7
TGTGCCACCTCTAAGGGACTAGCGTCCTACGAGCAGTACTTC
CATSKGLASYEQYF
>14|-|many|TRBV7-9|TRBJ1-5
TGTGCCAGCAGCGAGCGGGGCAGCAATCAGCCCCAGCATTTT
CASSERGSNQPQHF
>15|-|few|TRBV5-5|TRBJ1-5
TGTGCCAGCAGCTCCTCCGACAGGCCCAATCAGCCCCAGCATTTT
CASSSSDRPNQPQHF
>17|TRBD1|-|TRBV18|TRBJ2-1
TGTGCCAGCTCACCTTTCGGACAGGGGGGGTACTACAATGAGCAGTTCTTC
CASSPFGQGGYYNEQFF
>16|TRBD2|many|TRBV7-8|TRBJ2-1
TGTGCCAGCAGCTTTAGCGGGAGGGGCTTTCGCGATGAGCAGTTCTTC
CASSFSGRGFRDEQFF
>14|TRBD2|many|TRBV29-1|TRBJ2-1
TGCAGCGTTACTCATAGCGGGGGATCCAATGAGCAGTTCTTC
CSVTHSGGSNEQFF
>13|TRBD1|few|TRBV4-1|TRBJ2-1
TGCGCCAGCAGCCAGGTCCTTGACAGGGAGAAGTTCTTC
CASSQVLDREKFF
>13|-|-|TRBV18|TRBJ1-1
TGTGCCAGCTCAGCCGGGTCGAACACTGAAGCTTTCTTT
CASSAGSNTEAFF
>16|TRBD2|many|TRBV28|TRBJ2-1
TGTGCCAGCAGTTTAGAACTAGCGGGGGGTGACAATGAGCAGTTCTTC
CASSLELAGGDNEQFF
>15|-|-|TRBV28|TRBJ1-4
TGTGCCAGCAGTTCAAGGGCCCCCAAAGATGAAAAACTGTTTTTT
CASSSRAPKDEKLFF
>16|-|-|TRBV20-1|TRBJ2-5
TGCAGTGCTATCTTTTTGGGCGGGACAGTACAAGAGACCCAGTACTTC
CSAIFLGGTVQETQYF
>13|TRBD1|many|TRBV7-6|TRBJ1-2
TGTGCCAGCAGCTTAGACAGGGGGAATGGCTACACCTTC
CASSLDRGNGYTF
>13|-|-|TRBV3-1|TRBJ2-1
TGTGCCAGCAGCCAGTTTGTGAGCGATGAGCAGTTCTTC
CASSQFVSDEQFF
>14|-|few|TRBV7-9|TRBJ2-1
TGTGCCAGCACTTGGGAAAGGGAGCACTTTGAGCAGTTCTTC
CASTWEREHFEQFF
>17|-|-|TRBV12-3/TRBV12-4|TRBJ1-1
TGTGCCAGCAGTTTTAATTTTGGGGGCAGGGCAAAACCTCAAGCTTTCTTT
CASSFNFGGRAKPQAFF
>15|-|-|TRBV7-6|TRBJ2-1
TGTACCAGCAGCTTAGGTGGGACCCCATACAATGAGCAGTTCTTC
CTSSLGGTPYNEQFF
>16|TRBD1|many|TRBV7-2|TRBJ1-5
TGTGCCAGCAGCTCTACGGGGACAGGGGACAATCAGCCCCAGCATTTT
CASSSTGTGDNQPQHF
>15|TRBD1|many|TRBV19|TRBJ1-5
TGTGCCAGTAGCAGGGACAGAAATACCAATCAGCCCCAGCATTTT
CASSRDRNTNQPQHF
>13|-|few|TRBV12-3/TRBV12-4|TRBJ2-1
TGTGCCAGCACGCCGAGGAACTACAATGAGCAGTTCTTC
CASTPRNYNEQFF
>13|-|-|TRBV5-1|TRBJ2-1
TGCGCCAGTGCAGGTCCTTCCTACAATGAGCAGTTCTTC
CASAGPSYNEQFF
>13|-|few|TRBV28|TRBJ1-5
TGTGCCAGCAGCCGGACGGGGGACCAGCCCCAGCATTTT
CASSRTGDQPQHF
>12|-|-|TRBV28|TRBJ2-7
TGTGCCAGCACCCAGGGGCAGTACGAGCAGTACTTC
CASTQGQYEQYF
>12|-|few|TRBV6-6|TRBJ1-1
TGTGCCAGCAGTTACTCCGGCCCTGAAGCTTTCTTT
CASSYSGPEAFF
>12|-|many|TRBV7-2|TRBJ2-3
TGTGCCAGCAGCGGAGGAGGAGATACGCAGTATTTT
CASSGGGDTQYF
>16|-|few|TRBV14|TRBJ1-1
TGTGCCAGCAGCCAAGATTCGGGACATCTGAACACTGAAGCTTTCTTT
CASSQDSGHLNTEAFF
>17|-|few|TRBV6-6|TRBJ2-6
TGTGCCAGCAGACCCAGTCTTGAGGGGACTGGGGCCAACGTCCTGACTTTC
CASRPSLEGTGANVLTF
>15|TRBD2|-|TRBV7-2|TRBJ2-5
TGTGCCAGCAGCTGGAGAGCGGGAGCACGAGAGACCCAGTACTTC
CASSWRAGARETQYF
>14|-|many|TRBV7-2|TRBJ1-5
TGTGCCAGCCGAATATCGACAGGCAATCAGCCCCAGCATTTT
CASRISTGNQPQHF
>14|-|-|TRBV29-1|TRBJ1-1
TGCAGCGTTGAAGAGGGGCAGCTGAACACTGAAGCTTTCTTT
CSVEEGQLNTEAFF
>14|TRBD2|few|TRBV19|TRBJ2-3
TGTGCCAGTAGCGTCCGACTAGCCGTAGATACGCAGTATTTT
CASSVRLAVDTQYF
>15|TRBD2|-|TRBV5-1|TRBJ2-7
TGCGCCAGCAGCTTTTTAGCGGGAGTGTCCTACGAGCAGTACTTC
CASSFLAGVSYEQYF
>14|-|-|TRBV27|TRBJ2-7
TGTGCCAGCAGTTTTTTGCAGGGCCGGTACGAGCAGTACTTC
CASSFLQGRYEQYF
>12|-|many|TRBV28|TRBJ1-1
TGTGCCAGCAGTGAGGGAACATCCCCAGCTTTCTTT
CASSEGTSPAFF
>16|-|-|TRBV28|TRBJ1-4
TGTGCCAGCAGTTTTTACCGGGACACCCGAGGTGGAAAACTGTTTTTT
CASSFYRDTRGGKLFF
>16|TRBD1|few|TRBV10-3|TRBJ1-5
TGTGCCATCAGTCAGGACAGGGGGCAGGGCAATCAGCCCCAGCATTTT
CAISQDRGQGNQPQHF
>12|-|many|TRBV7-2|TRBJ2-7
TGTGCCAGCAGCCTGACAGTCTACGAGCAGTACTTC
CASSLTVYEQYF